The present entry profiles one T cell receptor beta chain with its context. Its target is unknown. The data are from a study of follicular helper T cells after annual influenza vaccination. Study details: Blood was drawn on days 0, 7 and 28 after vaccination.

Germline CDR1 and CDR2: MNHEY and SVGAGI. V was clipped by 5 bases and J by 5 bases, with 18 bases between them. CDR3 length: 15 amino acids. Time point meaning: 2015-2016 season, pre-vaccination. Adults were given seasonal inactivated influenza vaccine, and blood CD4 subsets were sorted before and after vaccination. Points from the study as a whole: Most later recoveries of Day 7 ICOS+CD38+ clones were ICOS-CD38- cTfh.

Clones were read by immunoSEQ multiplex PCR, and TCRdb kept only the in-frame ones, dropping some. The sample shows 8,500 to 10,000 clones, about 87% of them seen only once. The material was CXCR5+ CD38- circulating T follicular helper cells from blood, obtained on the day of influenza vaccination. Stated subset: circulating Tfh, non-naive CD4+CXCR5+PD-1+ (ICOS+CD38+ or ICOS-CD38-). The source is an adult who received the influenza vaccine. The chain combines TRBV6-5 with TRBJ1-2, with D tentatively TRBD1 (6 bases). CDR3 coding DNA: TGTGCCAGCAGTGGAACCGGGTCCCAGGGGTATGGCTACACCTTC. Translating gives CASSGTGSQGYGYTF.